The 6 T cell receptor beta chains in this list originate from one sample, sequenced in a study of shared clonotypes between healthy human individuals. Method: immunoSEQ multiplex PCR; TCRdb's copy keeps in-frame clones and lacks some. The repertoire consists of 950,000 to 1,200,000 clones, with approximately 80% occurring once and the leading ten covering approximately 0.95%. Sequencing used memory CD4+ T cells from PBMCs. Indicated subset: CD45RA-negative fraction. These receptors were obtained from a man between 18 and 35 years old in good health. Some clones in this sample may be carry-over from other donors' samples.

The rearrangement joins TRBV9 to TRBJ2-3; 8 nucleotides agree with TRBD2. CDR3 length equals 16 residues. Germline loops: CDR1 SGDLS, CDR2 YYNGEE. Unmatched junction bases numbered 4, after V lost 1 base and J lost 0 bases. The chain's CDR3 is CASSVISSGSTDTQYF. CDR3 bases: TGTGCCAGCAGCGTAATATCTAGCGGGAGCACAGATACGCAGTATTTT.

The chain employs TRBV28 and TRBJ2-5; TRBD2 matches 7 bases. The CDR3 has 13 amino acids. Trimming at V came to 5 bases and at J to 6 bases, leaving 6 bases not matched to a gene. Germline V lookup: CDR1 MDHEN, CDR2 SYDVKM. CDR3 region: CASSTTSVKTQYF. For the CDR3, the DNA is TGTGCCAGCAGTACAACTAGCGTCAAGACCCAGTACTTC.

The genes are TRBV19 and TRBJ1-1; tentatively, D is TRBD1 (6 bases). Germline V gene lookup returns CDR1 LNHDA and CDR2 SQIVND (reference sequence). V shed 3 bases and J shed 5 bases, with 16 bases lying between them. This CDR3 has 15 amino acids. DNA for the CDR3: TGTGCCAGTAGTATCTTCGGGGGGCAGGGTACTGAAGCTTTCTTT. Protein sequence: CASSIFGGQGTEAFF.

The chain carries TRBV6-5 and TRBJ2-1, with D possibly TRBD2 on 5 matching bases. Trimming left V 0 bases short and J 8 bases short, with 11 bases between. Germline V gene lookup returns CDR1 MNHEY and CDR2 SVGAGI. This CDR3 region has 14 residues. The CDR3: CASSYSRGMYEQFF. CDR3 nucleotide sequence: TGTGCCAGCAGTTACTCACGAGGGATGTATGAGCAGTTCTTC.

The J gene is TRBJ1-2, the V gene TRBV19; 8 bases fit TRBD1. V lost 4 bases to trimming and J lost 2 bases; unmatched junction nucleotides: 9. This CDR3 contains 16 residues. Germline V gene lookup returns CDR1 LNHDA and CDR2 SQIVND (reference sequence). CDR3 in DNA: TGTGCCAGTAGTAAAGACAGGGGCTCTGGAAACTATGGCTACACCTTC. Its translation: CASSKDRGSGNYGYTF.

Worth noting for this clone: Other DNA variants within this sample encode the same CDR3. J is TRBJ2-5 and V is TRBV18; D remains ambiguous. Germline assignment: CDR1 KGHSH and CDR2 LQKENI. CDR3 size: 11 residues. Trimming removed 3 bases at V and 3 bases at J, with 2 bases between. The CDR3 reads CASSPKETQYF. The CDR3 DNA reads as TGTGCCAGCTCACCTAAAGAGACCCAGTACTTC.